This paragraph covers one T cell receptor (beta chain) sequence. The target antigen is unknown. Naive CD8 populations comprised CD45RO-negative cells positively selected for CCR7, excluding terminally differentiated effector memory CD45RA+ cells. This sample was taken from a study of shared clonotypes between healthy human individuals. General study findings and limits: As a rule, naive subsets had a larger estimated richness than memory subsets. Large sequencing depth failed to make sorted-subset sequencing complete, rarefaction showed. A handful of donors showed sharing of roughly 5% of naive CD4 clonotypes.

With 0 bases removed from V and 4 bases from J, the gap between germline ends came to 9 bases. The CDR3 runs 13 residues. The germline V gene encodes CDR1 GTSNPN and CDR2 SVGIG (reference sequence). On sorted subsets, replicate PCRs used roughly 220 ng DNA, or 25,000 to 35,000 T cell genomes. Using immunoSEQ multiplex PCR, the repertoire was profiled, and TCRdb retains in-frame clones only, with some absent. The profile shows approximately 650,000 clones, over 95% of them singletons. V gene TRBV30 combines with J gene TRBJ1-1; D is ambiguous. Sequenced input: naive CD8+ T cells sorted from blood. This receptor was taken from a woman aged 25 to 39 in good health. CDR3 sequence reads: CAWSVGEGTEAFF. The CDR3 DNA sequence: TGTGCCTGGAGTGTAGGCGAGGGCACTGAAGCTTTCTTT.